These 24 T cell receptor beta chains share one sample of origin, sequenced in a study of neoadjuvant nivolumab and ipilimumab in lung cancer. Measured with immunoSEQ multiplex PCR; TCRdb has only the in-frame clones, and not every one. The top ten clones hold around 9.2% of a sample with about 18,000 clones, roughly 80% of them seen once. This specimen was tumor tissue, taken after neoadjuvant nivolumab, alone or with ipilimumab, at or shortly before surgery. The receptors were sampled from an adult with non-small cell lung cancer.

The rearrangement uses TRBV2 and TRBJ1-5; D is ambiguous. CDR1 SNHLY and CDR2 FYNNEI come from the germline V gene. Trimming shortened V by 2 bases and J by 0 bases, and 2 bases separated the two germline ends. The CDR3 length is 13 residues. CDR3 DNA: TGTGCCAGCAGTGAATTTAGCAATCAGCCCCAGCATTTT. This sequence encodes CASSEFSNQPQHF.

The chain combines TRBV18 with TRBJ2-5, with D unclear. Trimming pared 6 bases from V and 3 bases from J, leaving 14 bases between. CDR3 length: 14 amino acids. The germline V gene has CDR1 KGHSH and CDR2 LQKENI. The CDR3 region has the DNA TGTGCCAGCTCGCTACCAAATGGGGAAGAGACCCAGTACTTC. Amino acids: CASSLPNGEETQYF.

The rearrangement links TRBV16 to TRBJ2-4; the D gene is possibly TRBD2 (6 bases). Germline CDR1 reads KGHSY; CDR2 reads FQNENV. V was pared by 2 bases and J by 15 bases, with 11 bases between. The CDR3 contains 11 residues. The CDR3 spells CASSQGEVRYF. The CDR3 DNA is TGTGCCAGCAGCCAAGGGGAGGTACGGTACTTC.

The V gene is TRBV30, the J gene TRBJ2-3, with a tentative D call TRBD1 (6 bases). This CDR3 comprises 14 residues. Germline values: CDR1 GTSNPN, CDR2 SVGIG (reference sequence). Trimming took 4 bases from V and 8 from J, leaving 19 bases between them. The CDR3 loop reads CAWTGRGGLGTQYF. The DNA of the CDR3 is TGTGCCTGGACAGGCAGGGGTGGGTTGGGTACGCAGTATTTT.

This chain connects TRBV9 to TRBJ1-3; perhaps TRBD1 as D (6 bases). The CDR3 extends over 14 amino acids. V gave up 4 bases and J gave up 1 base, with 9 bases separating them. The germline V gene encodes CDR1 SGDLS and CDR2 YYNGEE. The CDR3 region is CASSSTGSGNTIYF. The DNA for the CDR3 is TGTGCCAGCAGCTCAACAGGGTCTGGAAACACCATATATTTT. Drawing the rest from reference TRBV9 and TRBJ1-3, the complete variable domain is DSGVTQTPKHLITATGQRVTLRCSPRSGDLSVYWYQQSLDQGLQFLIQYYNGEERAKGNILERFSAQQFPDLHSELNLSSLELGDSALYFCASSSTGSGNTIYFGEGSWLTVV.

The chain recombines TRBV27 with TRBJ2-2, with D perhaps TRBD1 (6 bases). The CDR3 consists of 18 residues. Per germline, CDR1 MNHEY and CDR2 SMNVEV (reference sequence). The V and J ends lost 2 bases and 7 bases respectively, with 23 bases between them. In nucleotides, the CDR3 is TGTGCCAGCAGTTTAAGCCCAAGACCCGAGGGGGAACACGGGGAGCTGTTTTTT. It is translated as CASSLSPRPEGEHGELFF.

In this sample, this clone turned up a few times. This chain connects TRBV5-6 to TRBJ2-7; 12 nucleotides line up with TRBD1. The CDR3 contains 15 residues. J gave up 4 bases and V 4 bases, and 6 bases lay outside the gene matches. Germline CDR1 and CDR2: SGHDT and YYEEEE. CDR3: CASSGGTGGGYEQYF. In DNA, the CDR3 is TGTGCCAGCAGCGGTGGGACAGGGGGCGGGTACGAGCAGTACTTC. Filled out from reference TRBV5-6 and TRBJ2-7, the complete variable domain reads DAGVTQSPTHLIKTRGQQVTLRCSPKSGHDTVSWYQQALGQGPQFIFQYYEEEERQRGNFPDRFSGHQFPNYSSELNVNALLLGDSALYLCASSGGTGGGYEQYFGPGTRLTVT.

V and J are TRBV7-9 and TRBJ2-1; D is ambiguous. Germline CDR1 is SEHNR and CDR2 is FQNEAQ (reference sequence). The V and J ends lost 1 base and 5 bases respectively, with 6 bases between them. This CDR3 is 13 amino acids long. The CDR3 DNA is TGTGCCAGCAGCTTAGTAGGGAACAATGAGCAGTTCTTC. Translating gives CASSLVGNNEQFF.

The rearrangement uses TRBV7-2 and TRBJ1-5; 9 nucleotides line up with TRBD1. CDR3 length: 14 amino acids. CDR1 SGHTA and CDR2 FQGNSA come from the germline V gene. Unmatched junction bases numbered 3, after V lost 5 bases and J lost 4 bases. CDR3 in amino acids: CASSPTGGNQPQHF. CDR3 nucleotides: TGTGCCAGCAGCCCGACAGGGGGAAATCAGCCCCAGCATTTT.

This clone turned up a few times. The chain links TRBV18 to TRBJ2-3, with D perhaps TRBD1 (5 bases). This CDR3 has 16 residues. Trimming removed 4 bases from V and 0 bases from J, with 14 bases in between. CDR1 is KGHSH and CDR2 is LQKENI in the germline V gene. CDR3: CASSLPGLPSTDTQYF. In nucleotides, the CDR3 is TGTGCCAGCTCACTCCCAGGGCTTCCTAGCACAGATACGCAGTATTTT.

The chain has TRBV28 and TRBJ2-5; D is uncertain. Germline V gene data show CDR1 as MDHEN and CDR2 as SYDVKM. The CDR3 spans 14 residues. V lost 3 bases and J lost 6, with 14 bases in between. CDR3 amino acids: CASSFGFRPQTQYF. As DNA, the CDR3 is TGTGCCAGCAGTTTCGGTTTTCGGCCTCAGACCCAGTACTTC.

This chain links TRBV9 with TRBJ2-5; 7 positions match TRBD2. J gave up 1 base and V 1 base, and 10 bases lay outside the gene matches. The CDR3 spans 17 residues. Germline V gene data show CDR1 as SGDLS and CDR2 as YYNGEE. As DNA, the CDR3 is TGTGCCAGCAGCGTACCGTCCTCGGGGGGAACCCAAGAGACCCAGTACTTC. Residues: CASSVPSSGGTQETQYF.

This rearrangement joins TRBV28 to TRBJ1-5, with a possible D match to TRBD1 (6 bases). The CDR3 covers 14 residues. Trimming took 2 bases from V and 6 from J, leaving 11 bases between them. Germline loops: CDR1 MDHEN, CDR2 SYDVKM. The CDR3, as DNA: TGTGCCAGCAGTTTAAGGCAGGGGTTTCAGCCCCAGCATTTT. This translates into CASSLRQGFQPQHF.

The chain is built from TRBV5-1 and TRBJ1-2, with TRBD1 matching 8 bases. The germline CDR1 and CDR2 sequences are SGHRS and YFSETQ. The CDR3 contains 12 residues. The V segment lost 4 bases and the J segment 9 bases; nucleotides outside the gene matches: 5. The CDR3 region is CASSLGQGSYTF. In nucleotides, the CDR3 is TGCGCCAGCAGCCTCGGACAGGGAAGCTACACCTTC.

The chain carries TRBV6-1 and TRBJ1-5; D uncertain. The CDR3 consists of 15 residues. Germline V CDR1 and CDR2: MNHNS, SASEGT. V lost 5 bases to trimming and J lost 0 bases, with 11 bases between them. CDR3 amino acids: CASSKQETSNQPQHF. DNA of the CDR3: TGTGCCAGCAGTAAGCAGGAGACTAGCAATCAGCCCCAGCATTTT.

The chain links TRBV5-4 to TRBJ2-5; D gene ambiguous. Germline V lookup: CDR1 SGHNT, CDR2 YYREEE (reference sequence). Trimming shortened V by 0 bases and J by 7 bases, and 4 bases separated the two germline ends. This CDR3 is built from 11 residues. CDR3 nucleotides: TGTGCCAGCAGCTTGGGCGGGACCCAGTACTTC. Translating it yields CASSLGGTQYF.

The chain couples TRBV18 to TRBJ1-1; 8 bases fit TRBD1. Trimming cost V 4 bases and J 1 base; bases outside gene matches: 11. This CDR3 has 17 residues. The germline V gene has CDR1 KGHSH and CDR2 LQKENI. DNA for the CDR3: TGTGCCAGCTCACAAAAGGGATCCGACAGGGGGAACACTGAAGCTTTCTTT. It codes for CASSQKGSDRGNTEAFF.

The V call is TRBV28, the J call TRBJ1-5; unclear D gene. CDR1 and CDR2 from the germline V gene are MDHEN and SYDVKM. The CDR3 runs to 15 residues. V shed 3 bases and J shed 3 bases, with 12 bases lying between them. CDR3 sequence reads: CASSFWLRTNQPQHF. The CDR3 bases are TGTGCCAGCAGTTTTTGGTTACGGACCAATCAGCCCCAGCATTTT.

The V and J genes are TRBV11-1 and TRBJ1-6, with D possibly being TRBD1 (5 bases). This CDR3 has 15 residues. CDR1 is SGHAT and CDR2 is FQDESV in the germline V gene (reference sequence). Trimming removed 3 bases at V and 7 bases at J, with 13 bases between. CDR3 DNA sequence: TGTGCCAGCAGCTTGGGCAGGGCCGGAAATTCACCCCTCCACTTT. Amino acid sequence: CASSLGRAGNSPLHF.

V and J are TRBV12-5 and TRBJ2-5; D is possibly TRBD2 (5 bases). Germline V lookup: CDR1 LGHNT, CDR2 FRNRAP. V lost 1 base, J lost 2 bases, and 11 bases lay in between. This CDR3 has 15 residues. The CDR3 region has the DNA TGTGCTAGTGGTTTGGATGAGGGTGGACAAGAGACCCAGTACTTC. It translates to CASGLDEGGQETQYF.

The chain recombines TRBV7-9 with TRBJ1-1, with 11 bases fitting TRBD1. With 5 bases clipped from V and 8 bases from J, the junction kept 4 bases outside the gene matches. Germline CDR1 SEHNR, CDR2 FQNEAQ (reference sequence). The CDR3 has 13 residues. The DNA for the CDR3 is TGTGCCAGCAGCCCACGGGACAGGGGGGAAGCTTTCTTT. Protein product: CASSPRDRGEAFF.

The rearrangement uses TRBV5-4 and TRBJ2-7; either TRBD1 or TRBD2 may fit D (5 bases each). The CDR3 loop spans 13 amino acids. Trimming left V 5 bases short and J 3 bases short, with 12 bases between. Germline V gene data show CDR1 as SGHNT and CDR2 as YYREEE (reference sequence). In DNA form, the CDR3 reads TGTGCCAGCAGGGGGGATATGTTCTACGAGCAGTACTTC. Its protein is CASRGDMFYEQYF.

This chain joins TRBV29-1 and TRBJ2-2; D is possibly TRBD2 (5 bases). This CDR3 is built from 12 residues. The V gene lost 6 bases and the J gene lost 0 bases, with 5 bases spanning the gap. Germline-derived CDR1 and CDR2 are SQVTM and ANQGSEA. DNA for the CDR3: TGCAGCGTAGCGGCGAACACCGGGGAGCTGTTTTTT. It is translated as CSVAANTGELFF.

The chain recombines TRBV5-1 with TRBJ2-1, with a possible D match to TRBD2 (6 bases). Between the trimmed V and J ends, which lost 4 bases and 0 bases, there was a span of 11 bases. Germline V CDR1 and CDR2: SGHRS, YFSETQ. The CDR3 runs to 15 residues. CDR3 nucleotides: TGCGCCAGCAGCCACGGGGGTGGCTCCTACAATGAGCAGTTCTTC. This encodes CASSHGGGSYNEQFF.